A single sample is the source of the 12 T cell receptor beta chains below, sequenced in a study of cytomegalovirus exposure and HLA in healthy donors. The PCR contained 60 Vbeta and 13 Jbeta primers. Repertoires were generated with immunoSEQ multiplex PCR, while TCRdb's copy carries only in-frame clones and drops some. The repertoire holds 65,000 to 95,000 clones, roughly 80% seen once, with over 3% in the top ten. The sequencing sample was made of PBMCs. The origin of the receptors is a man aged 45-65 years in good health and CMV-seronegative.

The CDR3 DNA reads TGTGCCAGTAGGAGACAGGCCTCCTACAATGAGCAGTTCTTC. It is translated as CASRRQASYNEQFF. The chain carries TRBV19 and TRBJ2-1, with D perhaps TRBD1 (6 bases). Germline V gives CDR1 LNHDA, CDR2 SQIVND (reference sequence). CDR3 length: 14 residues. V was shortened by 6 bases and J by 0 bases, with 9 bases between the two germline ends.

The chain couples TRBV7-3 to TRBJ2-3; D perhaps matches TRBD2 (6 bases). CDR1 is SGHTA, CDR2 FQGTGA, per germline. V was pared by 5 bases and J by 1 base, with 13 bases between. The CDR3 is 15 residues long. CDR3 bases: TGTGCCAGCAGCCTATCGTGGGGGGGCACAGATACGCAGTATTTT. Translating gives CASSLSWGGTDTQYF.

The chain is built from TRBV12-5 and TRBJ2-7, with 8 bases lining up with TRBD2. This CDR3 is built from 13 residues. Germline trimming cut 2 bases from V and 6 bases from J; bases unmatched to any gene: 3. Germline V CDR1 and CDR2: LGHNT, FRNRAP. CDR3 in amino acids: CASGLSGGREQYF. CDR3 in DNA: TGTGCTAGTGGTTTGTCGGGGGGGCGCGAGCAGTACTTC. The whole variable domain, filled in from reference TRBV12-5 and TRBJ2-7, reads DARVTQTPRHKVTEMGQEVTMRCQPILGHNTVFWYRQTMMQGLELLAYFRNRAPLDDSGMPKDRFSAEMPDATLATLKIQPSEPRDSAVYFCASGLSGGREQYFGPGTRLTVT.

This clone was seen only once. V usage is TRBV6-1 and J usage is TRBJ1-2, with a tentative D call TRBD1 (6 bases). This CDR3 comprises 13 residues. The V end lost 7 bases, the J end lost 4 bases, and 13 bases lay between the germline ends. Germline CDR1 and CDR2: MNHNS and SASEGT. The CDR3 protein is CASKPGTSYGYTF. In DNA, the CDR3 is TGTGCCAGCAAACCTGGGACATCCTATGGCTACACCTTC.

This clone has a handful of counts. This chain joins TRBV7-2 and TRBJ1-3; D is undetermined. Trimming cost V 2 bases and J 2 bases, with 13 bases left between them. This CDR3 spans 16 amino acids. Germline V lookup: CDR1 SGHTA, CDR2 FQGNSA. The CDR3 here is CASSLSPTTPGNTIYF. CDR3 sequence (DNA): TGTGCCAGCAGCTTATCCCCCACTACCCCTGGAAACACCATATATTTT.

Concerning this clone itself: In the same sample, other DNA sequences code for this CDR3. The chain is built from TRBV28 and TRBJ2-3; 8 bases align to TRBD2. V shed 4 bases, J shed 5 bases, and the junction held 5 bases outside the gene matches. Germline CDR1 is MDHEN and CDR2 is SYDVKM. This CDR3 has 14 residues. The CDR3 spells CASSSPGGRDTQYF. For the CDR3, the DNA is TGTGCCAGCAGTTCACCGGGGGGGCGAGATACGCAGTATTTT.

V gene TRBV28 combines with J gene TRBJ1-5, with TRBD1 matching 8 bases. The CDR3 has 16 amino acids. CDR1 is MDHEN, CDR2 SYDVKM, per germline. V lost 6 bases and J lost 5; bases outside the gene matches: 12. CDR3: CASSTEGQGWYQPQHF. The CDR3, as DNA: TGTGCCAGCAGCACCGAAGGACAGGGATGGTATCAGCCCCAGCATTTT. Combining the CDR3 with reference TRBV28 and TRBJ1-5 gives the whole variable domain DVKVTQSSRYLVKRTGEKVFLECVQDMDHENMFWYRQDPGLGLRLIYFSYDVKMKEKGDIPEGYSVSREKKERFSLILESASTNQTSMYLCASSTEGQGWYQPQHFGDGTRLSIL.

The gene calls are TRBV6-6 and TRBJ1-6; D possibly corresponds to TRBD1 (5 bases). V lost 6 bases, J lost 5 bases, and 11 bases lay in between. Per germline, CDR1 MNHNY and CDR2 SVGAGI (reference sequence). CDR3 size: 14 residues. This CDR3 reads CASRLQENNSPLHF. The DNA of the CDR3 is TGTGCCAGCAGACTACAGGAGAATAATTCACCCCTCCACTTT.

The V and J genes are TRBV5-1 and TRBJ1-6, with D possibly being TRBD1 (5 bases). Deletions cut 4 bases from V and 7 bases from J, with 12 bases between. This CDR3 contains 14 residues. Germline assignment: CDR1 SGHRS and CDR2 YFSETQ. CDR3 region: CASSAGTGNSPLHF. In DNA form, the CDR3 reads TGCGCCAGCAGCGCGGGGACGGGGAATTCACCCCTCCACTTT.

The V call is TRBV7-8, the J call TRBJ2-1; 10 bases agree with TRBD2. This CDR3 contains 17 residues. V gave up 4 bases and J gave up 3 bases; unmatched junction bases: 9. Germline V gives CDR1 SGHVS, CDR2 FQNEAQ. CDR3 in amino acids: CASSSRGAGGLYNEQFF. The CDR3 nucleotides read TGTGCCAGCAGCTCCAGGGGAGCGGGGGGGCTCTACAATGAGCAGTTCTTC.

The genes are TRBV23-1 and TRBJ1-5, with 11 bases lining up with TRBD1. TRBV23-1 is given ORF status, its function remaining uncertain. The trim removed 8 bases at V and 5 bases at J, leaving 5 bases unmatched. This CDR3 spans 14 amino acids. CDR3 region: CASPLDRGHQPQHF. CDR3 DNA sequence: TGCGCCAGCCCTTTGGACAGGGGGCATCAGCCCCAGCATTTT.

The chain links TRBV9 to TRBJ1-2, with D possibly being TRBD1 (5 bases). The CDR3 has 14 amino acids. Looked up from germline, CDR1 is SGDLS and CDR2 is YYNGEE. Trimming cost V 3 bases and J 4 bases, with 13 bases left between them. CDR3 sequence: CASSAPGRAYGYTF. DNA of the CDR3: TGTGCCAGCAGCGCACCAGGGAGGGCCTATGGCTACACCTTC.